Described below is a single T cell receptor beta chain sequence and its context. Its cognate antigen is unknown. This sample stems from a study of T cells in Graves' hyperthyroidism and ophthalmopathy. Lactation, pregnancy, other autoimmune disease or uncontrolled infection excluded patients. Source material for PBMCs was about 10 ml fresh peripheral blood. Study-level findings and limits: Ophthalmopathy, which appeared later, was predicted by the model a median roughly 6.5 months before onset. Most expanded thyroid clonotypes above 0.001 recurred in blood.

Germline-derived CDR1 and CDR2 are SGDLS and YYNGEE. The CDR3 totals 16 residues. V shed 4 bases and J shed 6 bases, with 23 bases lying between them. RNA transcripts were the template for amplifying TCR beta CDR3 regions. Initially, a first-round RT-PCR of the TCR CDR3 employed the HTBI primer set. TCRdb itself ran the multiplex PCR reads through MiXCR, one entry per CDR3 protein. The sample yields around 300,000 distinct CDR3 sequences, around 14% seen once. The clonotype was recovered from a woman under 40 with Graves' hyperthyroidism. Sequencing input: blood. This chain uses TRBV9 with TRBJ2-7; a weak D match, TRBD1 (6 bases). The CDR3 region is CASSHPGGQGRGEQYF. The DNA of the CDR3 is TGTGCCAGCAGCCACCCCGGTGGGCAGGGGCGCGGCGAGCAGTACTTC.